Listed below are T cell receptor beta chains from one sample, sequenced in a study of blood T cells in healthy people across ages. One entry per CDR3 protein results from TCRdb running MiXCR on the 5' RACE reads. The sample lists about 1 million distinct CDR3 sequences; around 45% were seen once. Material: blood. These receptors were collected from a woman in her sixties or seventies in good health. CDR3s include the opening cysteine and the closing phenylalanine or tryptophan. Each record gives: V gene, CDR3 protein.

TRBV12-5 CASGSPPYRGFQYF
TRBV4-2 CASSQLRGEGRDQKTQYF
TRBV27 CASSLQTPRDTQYF
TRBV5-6 CASSLELAGPSSSYNEQFF
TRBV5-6 CASSLFYMSDYGYTF
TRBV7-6 CASSLDEPLSSYNEQYF
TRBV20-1 CSAGGQGNSPHHF
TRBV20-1 CSATGGRARDNEQFF
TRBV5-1 CASSNRVGGREQYF
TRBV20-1 CSASGDRDYEQYF
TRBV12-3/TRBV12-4 CASTGRGAFGEQFF
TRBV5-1 CASSWPSGGRSDEKLFF
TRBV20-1 CSASAAGGVLETQYF
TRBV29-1 CSVRLVPGGEQFF
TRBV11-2 CASSLAGQGENSNQPQHF
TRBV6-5 CASSLARGYNYGYTF
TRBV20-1 CSAMAPGLAPNEQYF
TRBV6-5 CASSQRGPTSIREQFF
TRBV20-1 CSAPLREGKGDTQYF
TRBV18 CASSPAGDNEQFF
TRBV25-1 CASKGCPNSPGQASSGANVLTF
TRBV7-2 CASSFFYTPGLAGSDNEQFF
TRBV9 CASSEGTAFNEKLFF
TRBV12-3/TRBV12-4 CASNPGLVLNEQFF
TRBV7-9 CASSLGREFGEQYF
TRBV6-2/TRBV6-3 CASGGPPTYNEQFF